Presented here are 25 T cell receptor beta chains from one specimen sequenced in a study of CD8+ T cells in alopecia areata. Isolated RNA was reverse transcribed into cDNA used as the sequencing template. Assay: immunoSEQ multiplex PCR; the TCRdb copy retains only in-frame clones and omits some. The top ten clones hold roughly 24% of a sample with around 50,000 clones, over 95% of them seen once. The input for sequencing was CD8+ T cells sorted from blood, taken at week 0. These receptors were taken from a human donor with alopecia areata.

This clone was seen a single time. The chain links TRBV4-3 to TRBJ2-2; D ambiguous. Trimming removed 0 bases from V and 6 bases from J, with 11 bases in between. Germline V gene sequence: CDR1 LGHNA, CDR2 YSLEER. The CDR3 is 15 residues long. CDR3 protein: CASSQEGVGAGELFF. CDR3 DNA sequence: TGCGCCAGCAGCCAAGAAGGCGTTGGGGCCGGGGAGCTGTTTTTT.

CDR3 region: CATSTSTGDHEAFF. The CDR3 DNA sequence: TGTGCCACCAGCACCTCGACAGGGGATCATGAAGCTTTCTTT. The chain recombines TRBV15 with TRBJ1-1; 8 bases fit TRBD1. Looked up from germline, CDR1 is LNHNV and CDR2 is YYDKDF (reference sequence). The CDR3 totals 14 residues. Germline trimming cut 4 bases from V and 7 bases from J; bases unmatched to any gene: 8.

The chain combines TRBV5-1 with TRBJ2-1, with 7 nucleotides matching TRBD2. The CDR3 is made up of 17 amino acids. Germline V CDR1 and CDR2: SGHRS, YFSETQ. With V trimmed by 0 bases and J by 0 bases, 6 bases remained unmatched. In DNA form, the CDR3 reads TGCGCCAGCAGCTTGGGGCCGGGACTAAGCTCCTACAATGAGCAGTTCTTC. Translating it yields CASSLGPGLSSYNEQFF.

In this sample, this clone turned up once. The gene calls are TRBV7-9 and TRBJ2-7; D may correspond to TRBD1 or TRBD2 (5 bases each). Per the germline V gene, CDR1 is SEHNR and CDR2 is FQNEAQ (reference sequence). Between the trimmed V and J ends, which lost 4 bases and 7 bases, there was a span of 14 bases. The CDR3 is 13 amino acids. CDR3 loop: CASSSTGRGEQYF. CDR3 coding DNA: TGTGCCAGCAGCTCGACGGGAAGGGGAGAGCAGTACTTC. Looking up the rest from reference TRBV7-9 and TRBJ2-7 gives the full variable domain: DTGVSQNPRHKITKRGQNVTFRCDPISEHNRLYWYRQTLGQGPEFLTYFQNEAQLEKSRLLSDRFSAERPKGSFSTLEIQRTEQGDSAMYLCASSSTGRGEQYFGPGTRLTVT.

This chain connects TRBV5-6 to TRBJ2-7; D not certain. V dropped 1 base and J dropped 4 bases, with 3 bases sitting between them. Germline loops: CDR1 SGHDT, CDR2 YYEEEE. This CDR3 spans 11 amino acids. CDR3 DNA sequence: TGTGCCAGCAGCTTGAGATACGAGCAGTACTTC. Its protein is CASSLRYEQYF. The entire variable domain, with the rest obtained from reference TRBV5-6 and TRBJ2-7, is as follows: DAGVTQSPTHLIKTRGQQVTLRCSPKSGHDTVSWYQQALGQGPQFIFQYYEEEERQRGNFPDRFSGHQFPNYSSELNVNALLLGDSALYLCASSLRYEQYFGPGTRLTVT.

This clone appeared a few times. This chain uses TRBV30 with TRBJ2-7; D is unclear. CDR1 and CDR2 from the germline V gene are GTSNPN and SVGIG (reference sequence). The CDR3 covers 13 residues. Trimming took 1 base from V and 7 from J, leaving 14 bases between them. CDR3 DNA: TGTGCCTGGAGTGGTGGGATCCCCTTGGAGCAGTACTTC. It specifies CAWSGGIPLEQYF.

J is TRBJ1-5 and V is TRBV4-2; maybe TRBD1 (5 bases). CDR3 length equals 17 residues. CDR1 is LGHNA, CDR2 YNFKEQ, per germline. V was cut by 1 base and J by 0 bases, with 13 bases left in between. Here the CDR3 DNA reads TGTGCCAGCAGCCAAGGAGAGGGGAGGGATAGCAATCAGCCCCAGCATTTT. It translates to CASSQGEGRDSNQPQHF.

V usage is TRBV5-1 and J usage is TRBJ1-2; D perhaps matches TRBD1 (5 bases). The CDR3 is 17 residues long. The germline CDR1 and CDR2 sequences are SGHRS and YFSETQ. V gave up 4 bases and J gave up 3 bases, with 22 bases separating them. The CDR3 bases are TGCGCCAGCAGCGCCAGAGGGGAGGCGAATGGGGACTATGGCTACACCTTC. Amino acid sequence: CASSARGEANGDYGYTF.

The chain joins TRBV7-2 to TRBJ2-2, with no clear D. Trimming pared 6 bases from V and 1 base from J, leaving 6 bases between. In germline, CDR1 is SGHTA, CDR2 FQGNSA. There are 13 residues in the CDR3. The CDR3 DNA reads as TGTGCCAGCAGGGGGTTGAACACCGGGGAGCTGTTTTTT. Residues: CASRGLNTGELFF.

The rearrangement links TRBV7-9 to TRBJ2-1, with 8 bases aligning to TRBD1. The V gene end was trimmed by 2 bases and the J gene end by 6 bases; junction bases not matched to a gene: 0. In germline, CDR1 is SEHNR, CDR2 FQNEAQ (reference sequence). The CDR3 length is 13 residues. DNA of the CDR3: TGTGCCAGCAGCTTAACAGGGGGCAATGAGCAGTTCTTC. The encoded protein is CASSLTGGNEQFF.

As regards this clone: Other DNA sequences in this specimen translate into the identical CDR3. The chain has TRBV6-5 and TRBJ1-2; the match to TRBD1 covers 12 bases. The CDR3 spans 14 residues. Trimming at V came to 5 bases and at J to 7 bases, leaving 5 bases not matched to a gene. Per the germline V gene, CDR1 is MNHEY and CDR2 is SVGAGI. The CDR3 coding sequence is TGTGCCAGCAGTGAGGGACAGGGGGCGCTTGGCTACACCTTC. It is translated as CASSEGQGALGYTF.

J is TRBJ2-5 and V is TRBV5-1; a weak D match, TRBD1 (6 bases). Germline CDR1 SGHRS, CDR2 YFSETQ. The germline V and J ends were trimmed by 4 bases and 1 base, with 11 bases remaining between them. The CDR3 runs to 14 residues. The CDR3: CASSPTGTQETQYF. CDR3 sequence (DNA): TGCGCCAGCAGCCCTACAGGGACCCAAGAGACCCAGTACTTC.

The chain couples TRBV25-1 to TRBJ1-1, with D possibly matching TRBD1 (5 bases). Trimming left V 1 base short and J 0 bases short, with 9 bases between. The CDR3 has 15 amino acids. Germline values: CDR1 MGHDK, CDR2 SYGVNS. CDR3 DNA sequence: TGTGCCAGCAGTGAATGGGAGGGGTTGAACACTGAAGCTTTCTTT. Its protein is CASSEWEGLNTEAFF.

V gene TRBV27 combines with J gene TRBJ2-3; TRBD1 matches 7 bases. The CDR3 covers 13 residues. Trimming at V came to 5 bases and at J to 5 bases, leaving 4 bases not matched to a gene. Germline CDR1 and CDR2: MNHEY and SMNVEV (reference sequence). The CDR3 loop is CASSLGQLDTQYF. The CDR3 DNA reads TGTGCCAGCAGTCTGGGACAGCTAGATACGCAGTATTTT.

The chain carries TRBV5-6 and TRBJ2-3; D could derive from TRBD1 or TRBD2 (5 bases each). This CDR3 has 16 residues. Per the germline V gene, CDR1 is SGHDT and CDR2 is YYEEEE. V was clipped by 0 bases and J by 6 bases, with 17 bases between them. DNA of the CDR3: TGTGCCAGCAGCTTGGTGACCCCCGGGGCGAGGGATACGCAGTATTTT. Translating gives CASSLVTPGARDTQYF. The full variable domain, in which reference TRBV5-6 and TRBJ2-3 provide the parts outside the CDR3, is DAGVTQSPTHLIKTRGQQVTLRCSPKSGHDTVSWYQQALGQGPQFIFQYYEEEERQRGNFPDRFSGHQFPNYSSELNVNALLLGDSALYLCASSLVTPGARDTQYFGPGTRLTVL.

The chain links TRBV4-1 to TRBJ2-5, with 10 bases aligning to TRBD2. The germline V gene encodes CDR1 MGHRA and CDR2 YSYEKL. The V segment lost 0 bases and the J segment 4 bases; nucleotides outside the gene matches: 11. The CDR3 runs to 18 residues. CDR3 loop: CASSQDLSKRGGGETQYF. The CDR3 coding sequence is TGCGCCAGCAGCCAAGATCTAAGCAAGCGGGGGGGTGGAGAGACCCAGTACTTC.

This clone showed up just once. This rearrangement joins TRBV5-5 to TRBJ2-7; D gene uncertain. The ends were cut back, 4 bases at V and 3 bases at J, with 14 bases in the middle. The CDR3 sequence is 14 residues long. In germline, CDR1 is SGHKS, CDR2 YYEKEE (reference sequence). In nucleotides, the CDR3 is TGTGCCAGCAGCCCCTCCCCTGGGAACTACGAGCAGTACTTC. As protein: CASSPSPGNYEQYF.

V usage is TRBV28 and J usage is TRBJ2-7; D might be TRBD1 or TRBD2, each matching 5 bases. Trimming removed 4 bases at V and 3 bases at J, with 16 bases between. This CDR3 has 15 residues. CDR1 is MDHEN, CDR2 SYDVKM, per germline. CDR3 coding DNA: TGTGCCAGCAGTTCCCCCCGGGACGGAAACTACGAGCAGTACTTC. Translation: CASSSPRDGNYEQYF.

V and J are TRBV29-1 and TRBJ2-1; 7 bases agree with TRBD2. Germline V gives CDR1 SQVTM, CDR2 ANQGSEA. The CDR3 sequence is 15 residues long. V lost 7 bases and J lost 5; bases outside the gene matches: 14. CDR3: CSGLGGGRHHNEQFF. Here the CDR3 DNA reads TGCAGCGGCCTGGGGGGGGGTCGCCATCACAATGAGCAGTTCTTC.

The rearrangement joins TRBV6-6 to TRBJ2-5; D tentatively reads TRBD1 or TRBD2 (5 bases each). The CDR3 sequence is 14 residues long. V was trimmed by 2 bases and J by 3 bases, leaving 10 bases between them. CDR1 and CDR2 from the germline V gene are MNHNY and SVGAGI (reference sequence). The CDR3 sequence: CASSYRGREETQYF. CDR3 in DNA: TGTGCCAGCAGTTACCGGGGCAGGGAAGAGACCCAGTACTTC.

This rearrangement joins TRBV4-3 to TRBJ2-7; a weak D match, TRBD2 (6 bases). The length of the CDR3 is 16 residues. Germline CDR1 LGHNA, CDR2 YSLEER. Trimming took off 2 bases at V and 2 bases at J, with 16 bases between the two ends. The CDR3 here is CASSQSRVERAYEQYF. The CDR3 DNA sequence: TGCGCCAGCAGCCAAAGTCGGGTCGAGCGGGCCTACGAGCAGTACTTC.

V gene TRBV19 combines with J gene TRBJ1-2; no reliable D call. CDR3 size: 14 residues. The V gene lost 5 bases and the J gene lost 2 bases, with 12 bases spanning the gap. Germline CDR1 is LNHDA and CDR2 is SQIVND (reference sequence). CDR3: CASSHADGNYGYTF. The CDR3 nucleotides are TGTGCCAGTAGTCATGCGGATGGGAACTATGGCTACACCTTC. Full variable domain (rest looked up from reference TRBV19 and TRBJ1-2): DGGITQSPKYLFRKEGQNVTLSCEQNLNHDAMYWYRQDPGQGLRLIYYSQIVNDFQKGDIAEGYSVSREKKESFPLTVTSAQKNPTAFYLCASSHADGNYGYTFGSGTRLTVV.

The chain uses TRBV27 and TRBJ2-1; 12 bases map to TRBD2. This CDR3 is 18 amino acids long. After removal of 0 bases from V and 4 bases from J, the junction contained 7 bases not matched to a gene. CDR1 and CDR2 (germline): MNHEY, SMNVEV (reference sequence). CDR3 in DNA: TGTGCCAGCAGTTTATCGAAGGGAGGACTAGCGGGGTACAATGAGCAGTTCTTC. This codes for CASSLSKGGLAGYNEQFF.

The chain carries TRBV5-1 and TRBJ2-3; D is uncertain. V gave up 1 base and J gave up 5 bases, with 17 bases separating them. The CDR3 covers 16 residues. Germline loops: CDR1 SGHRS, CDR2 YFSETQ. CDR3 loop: CASSLSSFPPQDTQYF. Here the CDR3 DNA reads TGCGCCAGCAGCTTGTCCTCCTTCCCCCCCCAAGATACGCAGTATTTT.

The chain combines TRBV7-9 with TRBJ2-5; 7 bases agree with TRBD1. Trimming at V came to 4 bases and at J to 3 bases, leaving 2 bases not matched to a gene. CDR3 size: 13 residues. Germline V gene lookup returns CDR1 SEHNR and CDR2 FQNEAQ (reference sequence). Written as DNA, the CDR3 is TGTGCCAGCAGCTACAGGGGAGAAGAGACCCAGTACTTC. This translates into CASSYRGEETQYF.